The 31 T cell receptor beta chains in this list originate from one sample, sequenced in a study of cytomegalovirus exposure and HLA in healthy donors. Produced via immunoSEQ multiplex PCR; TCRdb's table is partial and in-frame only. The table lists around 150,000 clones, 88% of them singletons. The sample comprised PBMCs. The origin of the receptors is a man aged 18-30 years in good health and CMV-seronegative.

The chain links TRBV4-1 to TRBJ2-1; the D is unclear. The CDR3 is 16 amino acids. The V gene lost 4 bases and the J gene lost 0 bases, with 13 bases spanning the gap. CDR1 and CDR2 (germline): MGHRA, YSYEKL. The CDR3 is CASSPPGRRSYNEQFF. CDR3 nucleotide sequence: TGCGCCAGCAGCCCTCCGGGTCGCCGCTCCTACAATGAGCAGTTCTTC.

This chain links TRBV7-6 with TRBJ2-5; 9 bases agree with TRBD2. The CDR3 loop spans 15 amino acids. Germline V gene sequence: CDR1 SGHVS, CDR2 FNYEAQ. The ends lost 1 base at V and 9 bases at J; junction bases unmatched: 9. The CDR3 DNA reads TGTGCCAGCAGCTTAGGAAGTAGCGGGGGCCCGGCCCAGTACTTC. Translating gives CASSLGSSGGPAQYF.

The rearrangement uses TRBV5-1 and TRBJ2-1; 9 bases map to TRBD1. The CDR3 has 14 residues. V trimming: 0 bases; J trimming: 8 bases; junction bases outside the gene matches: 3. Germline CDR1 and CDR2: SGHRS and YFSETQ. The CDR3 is CASSLVRTGDEQFF. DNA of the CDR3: TGCGCCAGCAGCTTGGTACGGACAGGGGATGAGCAGTTCTTC.

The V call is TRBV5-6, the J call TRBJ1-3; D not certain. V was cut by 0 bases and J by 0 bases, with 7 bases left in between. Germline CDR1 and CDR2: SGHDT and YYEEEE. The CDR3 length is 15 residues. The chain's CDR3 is CASSLGFSSGNTIYF. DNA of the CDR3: TGTGCCAGCAGCTTGGGTTTCAGCTCTGGAAACACCATATATTTT.

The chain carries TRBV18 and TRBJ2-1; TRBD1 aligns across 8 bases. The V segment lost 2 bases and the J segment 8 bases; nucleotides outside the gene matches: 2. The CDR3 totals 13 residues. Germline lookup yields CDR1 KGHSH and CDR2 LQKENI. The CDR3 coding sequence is TGTGCCAGCTCACCAGGACAGGGCCATGAGCAGTTCTTC. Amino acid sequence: CASSPGQGHEQFF.

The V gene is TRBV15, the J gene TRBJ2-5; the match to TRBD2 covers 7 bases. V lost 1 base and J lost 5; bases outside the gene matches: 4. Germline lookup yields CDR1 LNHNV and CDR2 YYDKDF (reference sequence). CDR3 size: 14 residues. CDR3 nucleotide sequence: TGTGCCACCAGCAGAGTGACTAGCTTGGAGACCCAGTACTTC. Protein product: CATSRVTSLETQYF.

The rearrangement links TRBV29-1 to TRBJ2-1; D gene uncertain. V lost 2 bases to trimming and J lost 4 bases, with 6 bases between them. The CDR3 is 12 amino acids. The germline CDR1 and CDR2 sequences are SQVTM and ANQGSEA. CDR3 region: CSVEFGYNEQFF. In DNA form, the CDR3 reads TGCAGCGTTGAATTCGGTTACAATGAGCAGTTCTTC.

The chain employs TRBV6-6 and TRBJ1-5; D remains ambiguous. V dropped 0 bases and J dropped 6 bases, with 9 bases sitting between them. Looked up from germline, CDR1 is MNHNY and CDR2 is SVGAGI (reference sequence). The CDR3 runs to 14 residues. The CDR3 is CASSYSSLSQPQHF. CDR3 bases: TGTGCCAGCAGTTACTCTAGCCTAAGTCAGCCCCAGCATTTT.

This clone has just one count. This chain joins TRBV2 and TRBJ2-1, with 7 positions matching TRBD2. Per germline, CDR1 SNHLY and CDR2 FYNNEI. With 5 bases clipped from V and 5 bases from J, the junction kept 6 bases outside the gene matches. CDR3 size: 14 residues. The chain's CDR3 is CASSSRDYNNEQFF. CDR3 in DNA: TGTGCCAGCAGTTCCCGGGACTACAACAATGAGCAGTTCTTC.

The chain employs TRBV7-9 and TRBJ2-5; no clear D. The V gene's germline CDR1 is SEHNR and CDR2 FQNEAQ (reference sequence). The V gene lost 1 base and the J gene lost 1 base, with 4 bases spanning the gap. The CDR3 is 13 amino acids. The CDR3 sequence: CASSLVSQETQYF. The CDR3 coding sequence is TGTGCCAGCAGCTTAGTGAGCCAAGAGACCCAGTACTTC.

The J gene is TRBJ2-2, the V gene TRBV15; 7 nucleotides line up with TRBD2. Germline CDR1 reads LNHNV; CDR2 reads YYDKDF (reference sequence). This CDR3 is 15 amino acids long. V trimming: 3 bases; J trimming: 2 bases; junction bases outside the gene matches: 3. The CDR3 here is CATSSQRDNTGELFF. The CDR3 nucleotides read TGTGCCACCAGCAGCCAGCGGGACAACACCGGGGAGCTGTTTTTT.

The CDR3 coding sequence is TGTGCCAGCAGCTTGGGACTTAGAGATCAGCCCCAGCATTTT. Its protein product is CASSLGLRDQPQHF. The chain has TRBV7-2 and TRBJ1-5, with a tentative D call TRBD1 (5 bases). Per germline, CDR1 SGHTA and CDR2 FQGNSA. Deletions cut 3 bases from V and 5 bases from J, with 11 bases between. This CDR3 spans 14 amino acids.

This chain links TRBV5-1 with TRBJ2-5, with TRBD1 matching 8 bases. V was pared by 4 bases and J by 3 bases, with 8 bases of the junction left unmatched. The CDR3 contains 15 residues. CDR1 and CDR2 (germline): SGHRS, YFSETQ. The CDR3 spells CASSILDREKETQYF. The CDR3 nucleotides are TGCGCCAGCAGCATCCTGGACAGGGAAAAAGAGACCCAGTACTTC.

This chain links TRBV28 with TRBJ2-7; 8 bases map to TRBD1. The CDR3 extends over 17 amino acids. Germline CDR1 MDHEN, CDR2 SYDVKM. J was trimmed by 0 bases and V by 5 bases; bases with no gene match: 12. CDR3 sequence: CASSPEMWGQASYEQYV. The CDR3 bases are TGTGCCAGCAGTCCCGAAATGTGGGGACAGGCCTCCTACGAGCAGTACGTC.

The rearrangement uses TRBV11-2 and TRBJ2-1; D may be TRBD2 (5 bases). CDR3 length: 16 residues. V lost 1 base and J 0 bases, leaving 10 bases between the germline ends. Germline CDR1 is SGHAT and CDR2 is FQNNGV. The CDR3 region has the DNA TGTGCCAGCAGCTTAGTCGGGAAGAACTCCTACAATGAGCAGTTCTTC. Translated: CASSLVGKNSYNEQFF.

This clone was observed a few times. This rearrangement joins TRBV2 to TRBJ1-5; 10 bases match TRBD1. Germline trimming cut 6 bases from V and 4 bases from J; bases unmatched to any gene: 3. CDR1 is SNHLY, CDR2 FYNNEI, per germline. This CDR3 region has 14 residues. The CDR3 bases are TGTGCCAGCAGCTGGGGACAGGGGAATCAGCCCCAGCATTTT. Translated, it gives CASSWGQGNQPQHF.

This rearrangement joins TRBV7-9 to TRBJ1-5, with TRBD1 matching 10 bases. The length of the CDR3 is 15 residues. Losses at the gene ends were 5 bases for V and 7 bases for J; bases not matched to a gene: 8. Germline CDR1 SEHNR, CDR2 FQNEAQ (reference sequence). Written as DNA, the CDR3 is TGTGCCAGCAGCCCGACAGGGGGCGCAGGGCAGCCCCAGCATTTT. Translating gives CASSPTGGAGQPQHF.

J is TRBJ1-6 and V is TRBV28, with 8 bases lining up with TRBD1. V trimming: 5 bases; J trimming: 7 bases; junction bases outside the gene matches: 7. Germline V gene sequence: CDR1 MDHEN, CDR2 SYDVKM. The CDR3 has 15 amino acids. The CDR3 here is CASSPTGQGNSPLHF. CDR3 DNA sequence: TGTGCCAGCAGTCCGACTGGACAGGGAAATTCACCCCTCCACTTT.

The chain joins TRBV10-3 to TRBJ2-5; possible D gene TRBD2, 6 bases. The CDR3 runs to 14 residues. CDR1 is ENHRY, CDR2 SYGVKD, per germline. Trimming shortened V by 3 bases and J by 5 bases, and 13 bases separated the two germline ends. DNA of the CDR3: TGTGCCATCAGTGATCCCGGGAGTTCGGAGACCCAGTACTTC. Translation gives CAISDPGSSETQYF.

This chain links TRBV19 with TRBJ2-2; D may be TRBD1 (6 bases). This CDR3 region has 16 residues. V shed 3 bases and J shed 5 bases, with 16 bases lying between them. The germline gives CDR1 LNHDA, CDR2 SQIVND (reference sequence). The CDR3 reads CASSIGPGALTGELFF. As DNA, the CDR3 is TGTGCCAGTAGTATTGGTCCAGGGGCTTTGACCGGGGAGCTGTTTTTT.

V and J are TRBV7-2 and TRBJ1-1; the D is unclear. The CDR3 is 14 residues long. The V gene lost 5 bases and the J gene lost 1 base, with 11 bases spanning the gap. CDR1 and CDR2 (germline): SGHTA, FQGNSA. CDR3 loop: CASSPRHTNTEAFF. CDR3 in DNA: TGTGCCAGCAGCCCTCGCCACACGAACACTGAAGCTTTCTTT. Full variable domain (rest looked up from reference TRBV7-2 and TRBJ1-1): GAGVSQSPSNKVTEKGKDVELRCDPISGHTALYWYRQSLGQGLEFLIYFQGNSAPDKSGLPSDRFSAERTGGSVSTLTIQRTQQEDSAVYLCASSPRHTNTEAFFGQGTRLTVV.

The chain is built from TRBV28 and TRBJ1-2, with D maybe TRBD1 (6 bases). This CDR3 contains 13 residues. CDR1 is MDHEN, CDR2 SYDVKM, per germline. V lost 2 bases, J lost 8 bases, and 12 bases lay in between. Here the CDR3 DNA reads TGTGCCAGCAGTTTAGCAGGGGAGTTAGGCTACACCTTC. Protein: CASSLAGELGYTF.

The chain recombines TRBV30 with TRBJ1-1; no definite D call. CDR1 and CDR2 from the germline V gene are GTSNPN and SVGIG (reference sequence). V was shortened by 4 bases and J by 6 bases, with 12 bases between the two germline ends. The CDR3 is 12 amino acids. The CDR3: CAWTLDGAEAFF. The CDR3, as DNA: TGTGCCTGGACCCTCGACGGGGCTGAAGCTTTCTTT.

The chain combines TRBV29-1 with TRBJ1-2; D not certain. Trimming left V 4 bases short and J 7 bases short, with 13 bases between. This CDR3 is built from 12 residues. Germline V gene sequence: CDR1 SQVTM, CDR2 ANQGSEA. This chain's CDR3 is CSVAGPDGGYTF. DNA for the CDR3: TGCAGCGTTGCGGGTCCCGACGGTGGCTACACCTTC.

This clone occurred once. CDR3 sequence: CASSLGLAETQYF. The CDR3 coding sequence is TGTGCCAGCAGCCTGGGTTTAGCAGAGACCCAGTACTTC. V and J are TRBV14 and TRBJ2-5; D unresolved. Germline assignment: CDR1 SGHDN and CDR2 FVKESK. Deletions cut 4 bases from V and 4 bases from J, with 10 bases between. The CDR3 spans 13 residues.

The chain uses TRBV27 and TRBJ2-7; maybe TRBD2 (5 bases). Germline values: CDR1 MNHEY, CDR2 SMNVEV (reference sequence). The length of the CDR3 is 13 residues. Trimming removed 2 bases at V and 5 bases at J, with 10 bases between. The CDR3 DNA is TGTGCCAGCAGTTTACTGGGGAGCGACGAGCAGTACTTC. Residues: CASSLLGSDEQYF.

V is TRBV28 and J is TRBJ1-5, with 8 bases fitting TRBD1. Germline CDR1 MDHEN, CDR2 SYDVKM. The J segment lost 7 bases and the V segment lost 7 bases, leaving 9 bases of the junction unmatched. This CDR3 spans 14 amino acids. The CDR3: CASIGGQGKQPQHF. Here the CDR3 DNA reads TGTGCCAGCATCGGAGGACAGGGTAAACAGCCCCAGCATTTT.

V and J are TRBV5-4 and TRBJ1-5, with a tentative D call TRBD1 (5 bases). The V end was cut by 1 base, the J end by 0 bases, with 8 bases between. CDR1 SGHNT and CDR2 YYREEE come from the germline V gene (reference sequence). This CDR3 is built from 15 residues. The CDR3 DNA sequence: TGTGCCAGCAGCTTGCAGGGAAATAGCAATCAGCCCCAGCATTTT. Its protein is CASSLQGNSNQPQHF.

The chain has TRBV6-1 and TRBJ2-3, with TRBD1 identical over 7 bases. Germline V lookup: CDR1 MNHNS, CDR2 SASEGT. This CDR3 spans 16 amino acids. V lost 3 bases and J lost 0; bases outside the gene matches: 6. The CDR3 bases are TGTGCCAGCAGTGAGACAGGGAAACCTAGCACAGATACGCAGTATTTT. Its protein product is CASSETGKPSTDTQYF.

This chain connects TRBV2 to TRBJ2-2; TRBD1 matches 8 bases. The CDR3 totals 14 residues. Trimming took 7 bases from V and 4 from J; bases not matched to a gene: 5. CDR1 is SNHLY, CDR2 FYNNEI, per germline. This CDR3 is CASTRDRSTGELFF. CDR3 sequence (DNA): TGTGCCAGCACCAGGGACAGGAGCACCGGGGAGCTGTTTTTT.

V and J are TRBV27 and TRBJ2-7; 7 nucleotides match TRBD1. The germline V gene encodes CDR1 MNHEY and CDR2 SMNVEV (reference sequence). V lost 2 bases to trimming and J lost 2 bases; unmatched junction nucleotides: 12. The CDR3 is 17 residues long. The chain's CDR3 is CASSLMSPGQTAYEQYF. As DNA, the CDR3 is TGTGCCAGCAGTTTAATGTCACCGGGACAGACAGCCTACGAGCAGTACTTC.